A single sample is the source of the 10 T cell receptor beta chains below, sequenced in a study of blood T cells in healthy people across ages. Together with a sample-barcoded 5' primer, a J-beta primer mix was included in a second PCR lasting about 6 to 11 cycles. MiXCR, applied by TCRdb to the 5' RACE reads, yields one record per CDR3 protein. The repertoire holds under 2,000,000 distinct CDR3 sequences, less than 50% seen once, with over 2% in the top ten. Input material: blood. These receptors all come from a woman aged 40 to 50 in good health.

V usage is TRBV11-1 and J usage is TRBJ2-1; D may correspond to TRBD1 or TRBD2 (6 bases each). The V end was cut by 4 bases, the J end by 5 bases, with 24 bases between. The CDR3 contains 18 residues. CDR1 and CDR2 from the germline V gene are SGHAT and FQDESV (reference sequence). CDR3 DNA sequence: TGTGCCAGCAGCTCGCCGGGGGCGACAGTAGGATTCAACAATGAGCAGTTCTTC. Translated: CASSSPGATVGFNNEQFF.

In DNA, the CDR3 is TGTGCCAGCAGACAACTAGCGGGGGTCACAGATACGCAGTATTTT. This gives the protein CASRQLAGVTDTQYF. V and J are TRBV6-2 or TRBV6-3 and TRBJ2-3; 11 bases agree with TRBD2. Germline CDR1 is MNHEY and CDR2 is SVGEGT. After removal of 6 bases from V and 2 bases from J, the junction contained 4 bases not matched to a gene. The CDR3 runs to 15 residues.

This clonotype showed up just a few times. This rearrangement joins TRBV9 to TRBJ1-4; 9 bases match TRBD1. Losses at the gene ends were 3 bases for V and 8 bases for J; bases not matched to a gene: 11. Looked up from germline, CDR1 is SGDLS and CDR2 is YYNGEE. This CDR3 is built from 16 residues. The CDR3: CASSASDRGLKEKLFF. For the CDR3, the DNA is TGTGCCAGCAGCGCCTCGGACAGGGGTTTGAAAGAAAAACTGTTTTTT. Filled out from reference TRBV9 and TRBJ1-4, the complete variable domain reads DSGVTQTPKHLITATGQRVTLRCSPRSGDLSVYWYQQSLDQGLQFLIQYYNGEERAKGNILERFSAQQFPDLHSELNLSSLELGDSALYFCASSASDRGLKEKLFFGSGTQLSVL.

The table lists this clonotype with a few counts. The chain uses TRBV28 and TRBJ2-7, with a possible D match to TRBD1 (6 bases). Germline lookup yields CDR1 MDHEN and CDR2 SYDVKM. CDR3 size: 12 residues. V was clipped by 8 bases and J by 0 bases, with 8 bases between them. CDR3 sequence reads: CASWDTSYEQYF. The CDR3 DNA reads as TGTGCCAGCTGGGACACCTCCTACGAGCAGTACTTC.

The chain uses TRBV7-9 and TRBJ1-4; no reliable D call. CDR3 length equals 12 residues. Looked up from germline, CDR1 is SEHNR and CDR2 is FQNEAQ (reference sequence). Trimming removed 5 bases at V and 7 bases at J, with 8 bases between. The chain's CDR3 is CASSSLVEKLFF. CDR3 DNA: TGTGCCAGCAGCAGTCTGGTTGAAAAACTGTTTTTT.

This clonotype came up a few times. The CDR3 loop reads CSARDWRTGGAGQETQYF. Here the CDR3 DNA reads TGCAGTGCTAGAGATTGGCGCACAGGAGGGGCCGGGCAAGAGACCCAGTACTTC. The rearrangement joins TRBV20-1 to TRBJ2-5, with D possibly matching TRBD2 (6 bases). Trimming removed 0 bases from V and 2 bases from J, with 22 bases in between. The length of the CDR3 is 18 residues. From germline, CDR1 is DFQATT and CDR2 SNEGSKA (reference sequence).

This chain joins TRBV4-3 and TRBJ2-3; 8 bases match TRBD2. The CDR3 loop spans 17 amino acids. Looked up from germline, CDR1 is LGHNA and CDR2 is YSLEER. The junction had 5 bases not matched to a gene; V was cut back by 0 bases and J by 0 bases. CDR3 coding DNA: TGCGCCAGCAGCCAAGAATCCGGGGGGGCTAGCACAGATACGCAGTATTTT. This sequence encodes CASSQESGGASTDTQYF.

This sequence joins TRBV20-1 and TRBJ1-1; perhaps TRBD1 as D (6 bases). The germline CDR1 and CDR2 sequences are DFQATT and SNEGSKA (reference sequence). This CDR3 is 12 amino acids long. V shed 4 bases and J shed 5 bases, with 11 bases lying between them. The CDR3 spells CSATQGRTEAFF. DNA of the CDR3: TGCAGTGCTACACAGGGTCGGACTGAAGCTTTCTTT.

The CDR3 coding sequence is TGCAGTGCTCCCACCGGCAGTAACTATGGCTACACCTTC. This codes for CSAPTGSNYGYTF. The chain links TRBV20-1 to TRBJ1-2, with no clear D. CDR1 and CDR2 (germline): DFQATT, SNEGSKA (reference sequence). V lost 5 bases, J lost 1 base, and 11 bases lay in between. The CDR3 spans 13 residues.

This sequence joins TRBV12-3 or TRBV12-4 and TRBJ1-1, with D possibly being TRBD1 (6 bases). The CDR3 runs to 17 residues. Trimming shortened V by 4 bases and J by 1 base, and 19 bases separated the two germline ends. CDR3 DNA: TGTGCCAGCAGTTCCAAAGGGGGAGGGACGAAGAACACTGAAGCTTTCTTT. Translation gives CASSSKGGGTKNTEAFF.